This T cell receptor (beta chain) is drawn from a study of T cell repertoires in cytomegalovirus infection. Study in general: Shared public TCR beta signatures pointed to both CMV infection and a matching HLA type. Study-wide results and caveats: HLA-C-restricted TCR beta clonotypes specific for CMV led the ex vivo response.

With regard to this clonotype: Its antigen is unknown.

Germline CDR1 SEHNR, CDR2 FQNEAQ (reference sequence). The V gene lost 5 bases and the J gene lost 5 bases, with 15 bases spanning the gap. This CDR3 contains 14 residues. TCRdb re-called the reads with MiXCR, one entry per CDR3 protein. The sample lists hundreds of thousands of distinct CDR3 sequences, roughly 30% seen once, with more than 13% in the top ten. The chain is built from TRBV7-9 and TRBJ2-5; possibly TRBD1 for D (5 bases). The input for sequencing was cultured CD8+ T cells from PBMCs, taken from culture after CMV antigen stimulation. The TCR comes from a human donor in good health (CMV status not recorded). Some clones in this sample may be carry-over from other donors' samples. CDR3 sequence (DNA): TGTGCCAGCAGCCCTCCCAGGGTTGGGGAGACCCAGTACTTC. Its protein is CASSPPRVGETQYF.